The clone carrying this TCR beta chain was seen a single time. The sample belongs to a study of blood T cell repertoires in COVID-19. Overall study context: PBMCs, B-cell-depleted T cells, or T cells provided the cDNA or gDNA that made up the material.

Methods used by the authors: Estimates of nucleated cell counts were drawn from the amplification of reference gene primers. The repertoire was sequenced with immunoSEQ multiplex PCR; TCRdb's copy has only in-frame clones and lacks some. That table supplies the V and J calls and clone size; D and trimming were determined from the DNA. The sample lists fewer than 70,000 clones, 90% to 95% occurring once. Sequencing used peripheral blood. The source of this sequence is a man aged 45 to 65 with active COVID-19.

The CDR3 reads CASRQGQGFETQYF. The CDR3 DNA follows: TGTGCCAGCAGGCAGGGACAGGGGTTTGAGACCCAGTACTTC. The rearrangement joins TRBV28 to TRBJ2-5; TRBD1 matches 10 bases. Germline CDR1 reads MDHEN; CDR2 reads SYDVKM. This CDR3 spans 14 amino acids. V was pared by 6 bases and J by 5 bases, with 6 bases of the junction left unmatched.